The clone carrying this T cell receptor beta chain was found a few times. Its antigen is unidentified. From the 5' RACE reads, TCRdb called clonotypes with MiXCR, one entry per CDR3 protein. The sample lists 45,000 to 70,000 distinct CDR3 sequences, around 28% occurring once. Study conclusions and caveats: Greatest tumor Treg TCR overlap was with tumor naive CD4+ cells.

Germline V gene data show CDR1 as SGHNT and CDR2 as YENEEA. V gave up 6 bases and J gave up 9 bases; unmatched junction bases: 6. This CDR3 is built from 14 residues. The memory fraction was CD4+CD45RO+CD25- cells. The sequencing sample was made of tumor-infiltrating memory CD4+ T cells sorted from the breast tumor. The subset was: memory CD4+ T cells, CD4+CD45RO+CD25-. The chain links TRBV11-3 to TRBJ1-6, with 9 bases identical to TRBD1. The receptor was isolated from a female donor with breast cancer. The CDR3 nucleotides read TGTGCCAGCAGTTGGACAGGGGAGGCTTCACCCCTCCACTTT. Translated: CASSWTGEASPLHF.